This TCR beta chain emerged from a study of beta chain features in type 1 diabetes. The whole isolated RNA underwent reverse transcription, so sequencing captured expressed TCRB transcripts. Assay: immunoSEQ multiplex PCR; the TCRdb copy retains only in-frame clones and omits some. The sample has about 39,000 clones; approximately 49% are singletons. The CDR3 contains 14 residues. Germline-derived CDR1 and CDR2 are SGHRS and YFSETQ. Trimming took 2 bases from V and 5 from J, leaving 13 bases between them. As to this clone: Its target is unknown.

Findings and caveats of the study: Possible PCR preference for shorter templates applied equally to patients and controls. Type 1 diabetes patients had VDJ junctions that carried fewer insertions and more deletions.

The sequenced material came from central memory CD4+ T cells from blood. The TCR originated in a woman between 18 and 29 years old in good health. This sequence joins TRBV5-1 and TRBJ1-1; D is uncertain. The CDR3 nucleotides are TGCGCCAGCAGCTTCTCCCCAGGAGGGACTGAAGCTTTCTTT. The encoded protein is CASSFSPGGTEAFF.